This T cell receptor (beta chain) is drawn from a study of T-cell memory formation after mild COVID-19. The overall study: TCR clusters largely stayed donor specific.

Concerning this clonotype itself: The antigen remains unidentified.

Constant-segment primers were used for 5'RACE, and the resulting TCR alpha and TCR beta cDNA libraries carried sample barcodes and UMIs. TCRdb passed the 5' RACE reads through MiXCR, listing each CDR3 protein once. In the table there are around 470,000 distinct CDR3 sequences, roughly 20% of which are singletons. Regarding the study as a whole: Pre-infection memory showed some responding clones, and this suggested that cross-reactive memory joined.

CDR1 and CDR2 (germline): SQVTM, ANQGSEA. There are 14 residues in the CDR3. The ends lost 4 bases at V and 3 bases at J; junction bases unmatched: 6. This chain connects TRBV29-1 to TRBJ1-5; the match to TRBD1 covers 7 bases. This TCR derives from an adult woman who had mild COVID-19 (a few samples of this study predate the infection). Cell type and time point are not known. Material: PBMCs or a T cell subset sorted from them (not recorded which). CDR3 bases: TGCAGCGTTGTAGAGGGGGCCCTCAATCAGCCCCAGCATTTT. Translating it yields CSVVEGALNQPQHF.